The next 6 T cell receptor beta chains were all read from a single sample in a study of blood T cells in healthy people across ages. A second PCR of about 7 to 12 cycles used a sample-barcoded 5' primer and a J-beta primer mix. Each CDR3 protein gets one entry after TCRdb re-called the 5' RACE reads with MiXCR. The sample consists of over a million distinct CDR3 sequences, approximately 59% of them appearing once. The specimen sequenced was blood. These receptors came from a man aged 18 to 30 in good health.

In its sample, this clonotype was seen once. The rearrangement joins TRBV20-1 to TRBJ2-5; D perhaps matches TRBD2 (7 bases). V shed 0 bases and J shed 2 bases, with 25 bases lying between them. Germline assignment: CDR1 DFQATT and CDR2 SNEGSKA (reference sequence). The CDR3 is 19 residues long. In DNA form, the CDR3 reads TGCAGTGCTAGAGAGGGGGTGTTGGGGGGGCGAGTTTTGCAAGAGACCCAGTACTTC. This sequence encodes CSAREGVLGGRVLQETQYF.

The chain is built from TRBV12-3 or TRBV12-4 and TRBJ1-2; 9 bases align to TRBD1. The CDR3 extends over 12 amino acids. V was clipped by 4 bases and J by 6 bases; unmatched bases: 0. CDR3 nucleotide sequence: TGTGCCAGCAGTTACAGGGGGCATGGCTACACCTTC. This translates into CASSYRGHGYTF.

The DNA for the CDR3 is TGTGCCAGCAGCTTAGGAGGGCCCGGTGGAGAGACCCAGTACTTC. It yields the protein CASSLGGPGGETQYF. V and J are TRBV7-9 and TRBJ2-5, with TRBD2 as a possible D gene (5 bases). CDR1 is SEHNR and CDR2 is FQNEAQ in the germline V gene (reference sequence). This CDR3 region has 15 residues. The germline V and J ends were trimmed by 1 base and 4 bases, with 13 bases remaining between them.

This clonotype was recorded a few times. The chain links TRBV6-5 to TRBJ1-6; D perhaps matches TRBD1 (6 bases). The V and J ends lost 7 bases and 9 bases respectively, with 19 bases between them. Germline-derived CDR1 and CDR2 are MNHEY and SVGAGI. The CDR3 totals 15 residues. CDR3 in DNA: TGTGCCAGCACCGCGGGGGACAAAGTGATTTCACCCCTCCACTTT. Residues: CASTAGDKVISPLHF.

The V and J genes are TRBV30 and TRBJ2-3, with TRBD2 matching 7 bases. The CDR3 spans 15 residues. Germline CDR1 is GTSNPN and CDR2 is SVGIG (reference sequence). Trimming removed 2 bases from V and 4 bases from J; junction bases left unmatched: 9. The CDR3 sequence: CAWSRTGLAADTQYF. The CDR3 DNA reads as TGTGCCTGGAGTAGGACGGGGCTAGCGGCAGATACGCAGTATTTT. Full variable domain (missing parts from reference TRBV30 and TRBJ2-3): SQTIHQWPATLVQPVGSPLSLECTVEGTSNPNLYWYRQAAGRGLQLLFYSVGIGQISSEVPQNLSASRPQDRQFILSSKKLLLSDSGFYLCAWSRTGLAADTQYFGPGTRLTVL.

The chain uses TRBV6-2 or TRBV6-3 and TRBJ2-1; D not resolved. This CDR3 contains 12 residues. The V gene lost 11 bases and the J gene lost 5 bases, with 13 bases spanning the gap. Per germline, CDR1 MNHEY and CDR2 SVGEGT. DNA for the CDR3: TGTGCCGGCATCGGACGGGACAATGAGCAGTTCTTC. Translating it yields CAGIGRDNEQFF.